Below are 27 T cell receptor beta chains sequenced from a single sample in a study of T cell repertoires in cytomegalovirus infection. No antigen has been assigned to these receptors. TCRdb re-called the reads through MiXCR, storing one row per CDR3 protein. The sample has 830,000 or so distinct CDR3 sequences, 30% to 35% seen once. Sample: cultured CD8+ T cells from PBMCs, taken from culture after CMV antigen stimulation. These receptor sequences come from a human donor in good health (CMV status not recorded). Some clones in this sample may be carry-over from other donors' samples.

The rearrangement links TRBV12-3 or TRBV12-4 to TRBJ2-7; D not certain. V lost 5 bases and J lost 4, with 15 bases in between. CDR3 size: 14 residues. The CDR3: CASSPPGAVYEQYV. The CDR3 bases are TGTGCCAGCAGTCCGCCGGGCGCGGTATACGAGCAGTACGTC.

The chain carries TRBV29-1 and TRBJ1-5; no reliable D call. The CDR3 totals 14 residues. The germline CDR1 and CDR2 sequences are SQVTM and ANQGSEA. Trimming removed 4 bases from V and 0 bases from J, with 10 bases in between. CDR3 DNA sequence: TGCAGCGTTGGAGCCAGATATAGCAATCAGCCCCAGCATTTT. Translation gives CSVGARYSNQPQHF.

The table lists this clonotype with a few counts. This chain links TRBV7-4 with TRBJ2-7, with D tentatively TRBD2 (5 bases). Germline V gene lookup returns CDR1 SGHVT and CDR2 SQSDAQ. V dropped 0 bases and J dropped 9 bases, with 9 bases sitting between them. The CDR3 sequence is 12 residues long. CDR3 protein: CASSLAAGGQYF. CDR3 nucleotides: TGTGCCAGCAGCTTAGCTGCGGGTGGGCAGTACTTC.

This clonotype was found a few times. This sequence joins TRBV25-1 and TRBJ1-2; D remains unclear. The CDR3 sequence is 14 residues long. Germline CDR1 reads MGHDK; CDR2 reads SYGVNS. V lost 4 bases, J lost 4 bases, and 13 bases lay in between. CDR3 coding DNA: TGTGCCAGCAGTGCCCCCCCCGGGGTCTATGGCTACACCTTC. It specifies CASSAPPGVYGYTF.

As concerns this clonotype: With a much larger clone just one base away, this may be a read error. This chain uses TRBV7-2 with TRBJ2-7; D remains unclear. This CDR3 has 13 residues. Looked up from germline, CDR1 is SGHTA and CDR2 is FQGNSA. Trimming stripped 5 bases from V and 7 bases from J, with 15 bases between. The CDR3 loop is CASSPFHFVEQYF. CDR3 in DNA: TGTGCCAGCAGCCCCTTTCACTTCGTGGAGCAGTACTTC.

The CDR3, as DNA: TGTGCCAGCAGCCAAATAGAGAGCTCCTACAATGAGCAGTTCTTC. As protein: CASSQIESSYNEQFF. The chain combines TRBV14 with TRBJ2-1; D unclear. Trimming shortened V by 2 bases and J by 0 bases, and 8 bases separated the two germline ends. CDR3 size: 15 residues. Germline loops: CDR1 SGHDN, CDR2 FVKESK. Looking up the rest from reference TRBV14 and TRBJ2-1 gives the full variable domain: EAGVTQFPSHSVIEKGQTVTLRCDPISGHDNLYWYRRVMGKEIKFLLHFVKESKQDESGMPNNRFLAERTGGTYSTLKVQPAELEDSGVYFCASSQIESSYNEQFFGPGTRLTVL.

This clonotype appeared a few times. The CDR3 bases are TGTGCCAGCAATGGGGACAGGGTCGGCTACACCTTC. Its translation: CASNGDRVGYTF. The chain uses TRBV12-3 or TRBV12-4 and TRBJ1-2; TRBD1 aligns across 9 bases. With V trimmed by 7 bases and J by 8 bases, 5 bases remained unmatched. The CDR3 has 12 residues.

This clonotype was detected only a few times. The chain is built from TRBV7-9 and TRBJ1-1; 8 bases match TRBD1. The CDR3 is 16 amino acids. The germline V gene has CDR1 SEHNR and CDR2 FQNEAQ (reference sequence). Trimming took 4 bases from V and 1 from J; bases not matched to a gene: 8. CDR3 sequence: CASSSEDGTGNTEAFF. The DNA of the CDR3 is TGTGCCAGCAGCTCCGAAGACGGGACAGGGAACACTGAAGCTTTCTTT.

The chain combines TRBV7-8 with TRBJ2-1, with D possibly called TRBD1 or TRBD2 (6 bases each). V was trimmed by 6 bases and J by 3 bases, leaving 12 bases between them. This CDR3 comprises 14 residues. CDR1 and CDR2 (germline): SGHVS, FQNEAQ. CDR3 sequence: CASRYGGGYNEQFF. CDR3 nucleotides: TGTGCCAGCAGATACGGGGGCGGCTACAATGAGCAGTTCTTC.

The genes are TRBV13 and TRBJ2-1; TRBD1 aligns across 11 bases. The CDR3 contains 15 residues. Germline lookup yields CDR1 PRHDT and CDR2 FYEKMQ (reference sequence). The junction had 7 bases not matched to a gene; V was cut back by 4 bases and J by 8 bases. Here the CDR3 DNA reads TGTGCCAGCAGCTCCCGGGACAGGGGGATTGATGAGCAGTTCTTC. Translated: CASSSRDRGIDEQFF.

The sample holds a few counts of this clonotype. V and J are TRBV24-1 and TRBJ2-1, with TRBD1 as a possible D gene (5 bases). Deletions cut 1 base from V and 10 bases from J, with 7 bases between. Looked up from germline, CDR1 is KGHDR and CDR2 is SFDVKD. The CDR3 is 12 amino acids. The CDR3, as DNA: TGTGCCACCAGTGATTTCGACAGCGAGCAGTTCTTC. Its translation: CATSDFDSEQFF.

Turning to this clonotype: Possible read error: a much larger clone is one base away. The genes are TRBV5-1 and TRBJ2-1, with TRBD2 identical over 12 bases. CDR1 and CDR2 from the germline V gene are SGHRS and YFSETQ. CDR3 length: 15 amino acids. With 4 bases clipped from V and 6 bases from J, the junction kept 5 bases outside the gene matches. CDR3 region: CASSLTSGGTNEQFF. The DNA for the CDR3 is TGCGCCAGCAGCCTAACTAGCGGGGGGACCAATGAGCAGTTCTTC.

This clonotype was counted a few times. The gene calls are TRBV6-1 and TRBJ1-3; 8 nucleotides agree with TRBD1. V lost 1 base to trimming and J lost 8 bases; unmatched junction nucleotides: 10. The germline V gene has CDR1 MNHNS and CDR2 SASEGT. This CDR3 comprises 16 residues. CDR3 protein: CASSEVVTGVGDTIYF. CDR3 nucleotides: TGTGCCAGCAGTGAAGTGGTGACAGGGGTAGGGGACACCATATATTTT.

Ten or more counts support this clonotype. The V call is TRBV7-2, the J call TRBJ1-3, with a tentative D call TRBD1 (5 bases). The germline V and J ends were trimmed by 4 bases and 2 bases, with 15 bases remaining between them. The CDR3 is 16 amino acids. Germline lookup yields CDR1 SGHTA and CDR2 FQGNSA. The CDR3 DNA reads TGTGCCAGCAGCTCCGCCAGGGTGCTAGCTGGAAACACCATATATTTT. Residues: CASSSARVLAGNTIYF.

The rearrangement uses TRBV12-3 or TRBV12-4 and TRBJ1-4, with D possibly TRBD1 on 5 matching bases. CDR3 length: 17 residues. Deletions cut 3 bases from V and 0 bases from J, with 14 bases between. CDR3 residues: CASSFRTAGATNEKLFF. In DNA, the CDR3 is TGTGCCAGCAGTTTTAGGACCGCGGGGGCAACTAATGAAAAACTGTTTTTT.

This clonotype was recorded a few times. The CDR3 DNA reads as TGTGCCAGCAGCTCTCTACTTACCGGGCTGAACACTGAAGCTTTCTTT. Its translation: CASSSLLTGLNTEAFF. The gene calls are TRBV7-9 and TRBJ1-1; D gene ambiguous. V dropped 4 bases and J dropped 0 bases, with 15 bases sitting between them. The germline V gene encodes CDR1 SEHNR and CDR2 FQNEAQ (reference sequence). The CDR3 is made up of 16 amino acids. The whole variable domain, filled in from reference TRBV7-9 and TRBJ1-1, reads DTGVSQNPRHKITKRGQNVTFRCDPISEHNRLYWYRQTLGQGPEFLTYFQNEAQLEKSRLLSDRFSAERPKGSFSTLEIQRTEQGDSAMYLCASSSLLTGLNTEAFFGQGTRLTVV.

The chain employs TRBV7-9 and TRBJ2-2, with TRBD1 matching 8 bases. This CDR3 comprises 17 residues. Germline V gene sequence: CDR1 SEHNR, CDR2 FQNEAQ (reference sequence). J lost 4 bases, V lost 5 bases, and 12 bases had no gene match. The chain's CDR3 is CASSGRQGLFSTGELFF. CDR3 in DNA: TGTGCCAGCAGCGGGAGACAGGGGCTATTTTCCACCGGGGAGCTGTTTTTT.

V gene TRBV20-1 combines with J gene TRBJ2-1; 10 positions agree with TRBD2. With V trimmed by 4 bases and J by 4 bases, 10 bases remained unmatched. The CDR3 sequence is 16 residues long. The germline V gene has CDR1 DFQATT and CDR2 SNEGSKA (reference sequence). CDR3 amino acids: CSAKASGGKGYNEQFF. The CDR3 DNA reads TGCAGTGCTAAAGCTAGCGGGGGCAAGGGGTACAATGAGCAGTTCTTC.

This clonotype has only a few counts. The CDR3 protein is CASGFGTSDFAGANVLTF. The DNA of the CDR3 is TGTGCTAGTGGTTTCGGGACTAGCGACTTTGCTGGGGCCAACGTCCTGACTTTC. The V gene is TRBV12-5, the J gene TRBJ2-6; 10 bases are a match to TRBD2. Germline assignment: CDR1 LGHNT and CDR2 FRNRAP. The CDR3 length is 18 residues. V lost 3 bases, J lost 2 bases, and 7 bases stayed unmatched.

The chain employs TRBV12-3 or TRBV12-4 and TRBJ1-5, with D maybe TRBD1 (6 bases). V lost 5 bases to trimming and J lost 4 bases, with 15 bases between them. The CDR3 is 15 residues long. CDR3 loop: CASSTGTMRNQPQHF. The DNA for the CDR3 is TGTGCCAGCAGTACCGGGACAATGAGAAATCAGCCCCAGCATTTT.

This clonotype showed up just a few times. CDR3 in DNA: TGCGCCAGCAGCTTGCGGGGCCGGCACACAGATACGCAGTATTTT. This encodes CASSLRGRHTDTQYF. The V call is TRBV5-1, the J call TRBJ2-3, with D perhaps matching TRBD1 or TRBD2 (5 bases each). The V gene's germline CDR1 is SGHRS and CDR2 YFSETQ. Trimming left V 1 base short and J 2 bases short, with 11 bases between. The CDR3 extends over 15 amino acids.

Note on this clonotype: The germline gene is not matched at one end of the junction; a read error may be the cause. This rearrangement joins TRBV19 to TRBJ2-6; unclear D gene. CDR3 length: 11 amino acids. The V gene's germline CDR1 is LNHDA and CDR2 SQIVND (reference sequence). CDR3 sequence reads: CASRIANVLTF. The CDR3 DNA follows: TGTGCCAGTAGAATAGCCAACGTCCTGACTTTC. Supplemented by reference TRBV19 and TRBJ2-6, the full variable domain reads DGGITQSPKYLFRKEGQNVTLSCEQNLNHDAMYWYRQDPGQGLRLIYYSQIVNDFQKGDIAEGYSVSREKKESFPLTVTSAQKNPTAFYLCASRIANVLTFGAGSRLTVL.

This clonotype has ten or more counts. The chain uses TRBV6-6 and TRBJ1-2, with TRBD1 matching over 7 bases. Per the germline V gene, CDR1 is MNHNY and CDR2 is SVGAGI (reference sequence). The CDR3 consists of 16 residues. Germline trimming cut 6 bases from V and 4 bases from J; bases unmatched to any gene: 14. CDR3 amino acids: CASSHLFSTGLYGYTF. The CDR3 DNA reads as TGTGCCAGCAGCCACCTCTTCTCGACAGGGCTCTATGGCTACACCTTC.

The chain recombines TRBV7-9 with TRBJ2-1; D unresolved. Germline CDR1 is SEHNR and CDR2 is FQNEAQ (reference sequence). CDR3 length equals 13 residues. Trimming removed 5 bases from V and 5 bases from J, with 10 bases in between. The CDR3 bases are TGTGCCAGCAGCCCTCTTACCCACAATGAGCAGTTCTTC. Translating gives CASSPLTHNEQFF.

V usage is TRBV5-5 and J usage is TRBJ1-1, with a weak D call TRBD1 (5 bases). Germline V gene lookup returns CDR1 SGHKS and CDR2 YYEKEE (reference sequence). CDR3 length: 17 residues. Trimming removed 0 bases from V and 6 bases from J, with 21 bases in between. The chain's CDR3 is CASSLGTEGARISEAFF. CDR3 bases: TGTGCCAGCAGCTTGGGTACAGAAGGGGCGAGGATATCTGAAGCTTTCTTT. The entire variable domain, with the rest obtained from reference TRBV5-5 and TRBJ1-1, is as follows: DAGVTQSPTHLIKTRGQQVTLRCSPISGHKSVSWYQQVLGQGPQFIFQYYEKEERGRGNFPDRFSARQFPNYSSELNVNALLLGDSALYLCASSLGTEGARISEAFFGQGTRLTVV.

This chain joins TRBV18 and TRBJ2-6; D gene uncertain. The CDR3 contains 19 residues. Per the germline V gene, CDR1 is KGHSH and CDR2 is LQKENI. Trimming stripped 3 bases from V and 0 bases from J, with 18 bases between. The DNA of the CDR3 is TGTGCCAGCTCACCCTATGTCAGCCCTGGGCACTCTGGGGCCAACGTCCTGACTTTC. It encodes CASSPYVSPGHSGANVLTF.

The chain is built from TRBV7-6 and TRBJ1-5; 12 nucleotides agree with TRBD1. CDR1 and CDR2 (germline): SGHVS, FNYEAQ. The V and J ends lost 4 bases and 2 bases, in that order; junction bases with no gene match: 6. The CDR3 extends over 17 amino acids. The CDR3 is CASSSGQGAQGNQPQHF. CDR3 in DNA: TGTGCCAGCAGCTCGGGACAGGGGGCGCAAGGCAATCAGCCCCAGCATTTT.